The clone carrying this T cell receptor (beta chain) occurred many times. The target antigen is unknown. One end of the junction fails to match germline, which may point to a read error. This sample was included in a study of T cells in Graves' hyperthyroidism and ophthalmopathy. Overall study findings and caveats: Ophthalmopathy stood apart from stable hyperthyroidism in a 13 V-J model. Onset of ophthalmopathy came a median 6.5 months after the model predicted it.

Recently diagnosed hyperthyroidism of less than 2 months' duration affected patients aged 18 to 65. TCR beta CDR3 regions were amplified from RNA transcripts. TCR CDR3 regions were first amplified by RT-PCR with HTBI primers. TCRdb analysed the multiplex PCR reads with MiXCR anew, one entry per CDR3 protein. The top ten hold just under 8.5% of the sample, which has roughly 580,000 distinct CDR3 sequences, approximately 44% seen once. The germline CDR1 and CDR2 sequences are LGHNA and YSLEER. This CDR3 is 13 amino acids long. The clonotype originates from a young woman with Graves' hyperthyroidism. Sequencing was carried out using peripheral blood or thyroid tissue (not recorded which). The chain employs TRBV4-3 and TRBJ1-5; the match to TRBD1 covers 7 bases. Here the CDR3 DNA reads TGTGCCAGCAGCCAGGACAGGAATCAGCCCCAGCATTTT. Translation: CASSQDRNQPQHF.